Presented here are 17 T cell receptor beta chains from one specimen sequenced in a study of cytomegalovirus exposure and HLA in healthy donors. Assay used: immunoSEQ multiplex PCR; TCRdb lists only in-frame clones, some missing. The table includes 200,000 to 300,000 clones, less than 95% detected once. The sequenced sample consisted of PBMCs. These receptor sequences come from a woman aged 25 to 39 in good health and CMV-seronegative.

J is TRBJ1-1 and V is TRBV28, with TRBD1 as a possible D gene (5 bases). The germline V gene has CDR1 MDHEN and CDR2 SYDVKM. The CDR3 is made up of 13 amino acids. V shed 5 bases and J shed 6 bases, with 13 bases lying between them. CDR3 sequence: CASSGGGRPEAFF. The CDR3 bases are TGTGCCAGCAGTGGGGGGGGTCGGCCTGAAGCTTTCTTT.

The chain's CDR3 is CASSLGPFATNEKLFF. The CDR3 region has the DNA TGCGCCAGCAGCTTGGGACCTTTTGCAACTAATGAAAAACTGTTTTTT. V usage is TRBV5-1 and J usage is TRBJ1-4; D not resolved. The CDR3 consists of 16 residues. Germline V gives CDR1 SGHRS, CDR2 YFSETQ. V lost 0 bases and J 0 bases, leaving 9 bases between the germline ends.

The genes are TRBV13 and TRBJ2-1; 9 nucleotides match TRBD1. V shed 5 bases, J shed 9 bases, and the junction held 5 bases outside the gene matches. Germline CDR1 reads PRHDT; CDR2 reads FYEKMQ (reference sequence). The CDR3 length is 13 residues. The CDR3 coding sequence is TGTGCCAGCAGCACCACAGGGGGCGTTGAGCAGTTCTTC. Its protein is CASSTTGGVEQFF.

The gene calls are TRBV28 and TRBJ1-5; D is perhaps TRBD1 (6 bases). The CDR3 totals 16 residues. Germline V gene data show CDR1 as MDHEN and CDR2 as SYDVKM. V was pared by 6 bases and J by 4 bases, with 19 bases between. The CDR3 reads CASRPPWDKKNQPQHF. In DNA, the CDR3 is TGTGCCAGCAGGCCCCCATGGGACAAAAAGAATCAGCCCCAGCATTTT.

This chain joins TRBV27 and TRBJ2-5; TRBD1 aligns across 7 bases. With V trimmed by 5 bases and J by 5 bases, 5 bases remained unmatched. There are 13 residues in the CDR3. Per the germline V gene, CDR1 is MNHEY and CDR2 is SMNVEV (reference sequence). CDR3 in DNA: TGTGCCAGCAGTATCCTACAGGGGGAGACCCAGTACTTC. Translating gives CASSILQGETQYF.

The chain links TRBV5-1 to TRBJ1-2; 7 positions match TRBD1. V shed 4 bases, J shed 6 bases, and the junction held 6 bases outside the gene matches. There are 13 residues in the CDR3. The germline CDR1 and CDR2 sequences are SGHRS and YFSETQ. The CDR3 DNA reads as TGCGCCAGCAGCCTGACAGGGAGAGATGGCTACACCTTC. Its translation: CASSLTGRDGYTF.

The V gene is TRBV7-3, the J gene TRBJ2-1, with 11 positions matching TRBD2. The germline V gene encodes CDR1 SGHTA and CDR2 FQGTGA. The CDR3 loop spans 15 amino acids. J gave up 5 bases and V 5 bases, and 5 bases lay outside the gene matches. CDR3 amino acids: CASSPSGLADNEQFF. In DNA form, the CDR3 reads TGTGCCAGCAGCCCGTCGGGACTAGCGGACAATGAGCAGTTCTTC.

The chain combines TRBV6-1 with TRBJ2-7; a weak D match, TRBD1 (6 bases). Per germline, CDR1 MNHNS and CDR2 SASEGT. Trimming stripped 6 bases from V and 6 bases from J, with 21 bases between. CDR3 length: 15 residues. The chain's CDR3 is CASRETEDSMGEQYF. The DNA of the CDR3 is TGTGCCAGCAGAGAAACCGAGGACAGCATGGGCGAGCAGTACTTC.

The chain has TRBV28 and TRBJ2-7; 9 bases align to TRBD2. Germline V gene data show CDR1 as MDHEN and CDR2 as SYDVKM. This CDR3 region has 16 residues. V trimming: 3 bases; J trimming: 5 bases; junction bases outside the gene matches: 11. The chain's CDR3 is CASSFRYWREGHEQYF. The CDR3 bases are TGTGCCAGCAGTTTTCGTTACTGGCGGGAGGGTCACGAGCAGTACTTC.

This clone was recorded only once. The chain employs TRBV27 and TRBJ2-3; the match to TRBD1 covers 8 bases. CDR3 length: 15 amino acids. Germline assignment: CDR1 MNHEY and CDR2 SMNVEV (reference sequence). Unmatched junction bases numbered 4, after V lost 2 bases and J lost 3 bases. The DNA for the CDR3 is TGTGCCAGCAGTTTAAAGGACAGGGCTACAGATACGCAGTATTTT. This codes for CASSLKDRATDTQYF.

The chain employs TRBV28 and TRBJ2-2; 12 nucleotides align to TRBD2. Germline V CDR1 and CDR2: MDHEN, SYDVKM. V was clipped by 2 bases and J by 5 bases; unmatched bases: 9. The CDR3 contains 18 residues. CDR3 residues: CASSLPTSGRDWTGELFF. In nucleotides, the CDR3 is TGTGCCAGCAGTTTACCGACTAGCGGGAGAGATTGGACCGGGGAGCTGTTTTTT. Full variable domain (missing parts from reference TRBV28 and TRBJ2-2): DVKVTQSSRYLVKRTGEKVFLECVQDMDHENMFWYRQDPGLGLRLIYFSYDVKMKEKGDIPEGYSVSREKKERFSLILESASTNQTSMYLCASSLPTSGRDWTGELFFGEGSRLTVL.

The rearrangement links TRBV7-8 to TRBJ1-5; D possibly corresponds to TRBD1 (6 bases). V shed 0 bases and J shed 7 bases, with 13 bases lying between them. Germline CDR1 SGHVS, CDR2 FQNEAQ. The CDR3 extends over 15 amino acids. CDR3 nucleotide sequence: TGTGCCAGCAGCTTAGCGAACAGGGTGGGGCAGCCCCAGCATTTT. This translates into CASSLANRVGQPQHF.

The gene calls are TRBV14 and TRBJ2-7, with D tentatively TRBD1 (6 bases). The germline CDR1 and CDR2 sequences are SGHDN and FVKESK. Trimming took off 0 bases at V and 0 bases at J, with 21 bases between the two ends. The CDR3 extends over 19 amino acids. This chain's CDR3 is CASSQDSARGSLNSYEQYF. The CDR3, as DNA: TGTGCCAGCAGCCAAGATTCGGCCAGGGGAAGTTTAAACTCCTACGAGCAGTACTTC.

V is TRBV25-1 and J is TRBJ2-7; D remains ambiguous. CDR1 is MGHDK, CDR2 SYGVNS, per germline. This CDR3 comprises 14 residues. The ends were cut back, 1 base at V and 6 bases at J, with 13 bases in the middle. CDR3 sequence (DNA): TGTGCCAGCAGTGAATTCGTGGGCTCCGGCGAGCAGTACTTC. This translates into CASSEFVGSGEQYF.

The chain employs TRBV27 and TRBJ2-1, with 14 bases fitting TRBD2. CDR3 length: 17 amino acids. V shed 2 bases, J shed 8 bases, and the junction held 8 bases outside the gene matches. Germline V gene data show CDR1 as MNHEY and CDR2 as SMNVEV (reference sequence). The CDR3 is CASSLAGLAGGMDEQFF. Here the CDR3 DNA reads TGTGCCAGCAGTTTAGCAGGACTAGCGGGAGGTATGGATGAGCAGTTCTTC.

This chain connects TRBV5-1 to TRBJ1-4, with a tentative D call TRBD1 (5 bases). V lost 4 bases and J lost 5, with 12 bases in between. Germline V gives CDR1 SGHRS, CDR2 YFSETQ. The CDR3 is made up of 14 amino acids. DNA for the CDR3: TGCGCCAGCAGCGCGGGAGCAGGGAATGAAAAACTGTTTTTT. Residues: CASSAGAGNEKLFF.

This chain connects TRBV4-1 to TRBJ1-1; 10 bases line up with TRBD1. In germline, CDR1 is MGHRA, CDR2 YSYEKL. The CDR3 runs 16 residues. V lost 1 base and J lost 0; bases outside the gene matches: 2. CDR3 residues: CASSQGQGALNTEAFF. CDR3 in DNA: TGCGCCAGCAGCCAAGGACAGGGGGCACTGAACACTGAAGCTTTCTTT.